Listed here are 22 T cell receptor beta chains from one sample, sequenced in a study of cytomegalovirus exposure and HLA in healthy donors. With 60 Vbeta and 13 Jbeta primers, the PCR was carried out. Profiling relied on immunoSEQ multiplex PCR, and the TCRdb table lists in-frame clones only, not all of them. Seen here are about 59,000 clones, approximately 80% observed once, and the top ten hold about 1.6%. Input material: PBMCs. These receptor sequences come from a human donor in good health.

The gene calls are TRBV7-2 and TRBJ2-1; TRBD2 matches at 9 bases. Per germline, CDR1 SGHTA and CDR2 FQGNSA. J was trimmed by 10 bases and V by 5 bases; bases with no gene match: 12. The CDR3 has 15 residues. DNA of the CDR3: TGTGCCAGCAGCCCCCAGCGGGGGGCCATGTTAGAGCAGTTCTTC. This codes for CASSPQRGAMLEQFF.

CDR3 nucleotide sequence: TGTGCCAGCAGCTTCGCCGGGACAGGGTATTCACCCCTCCACTTT. Encoded protein: CASSFAGTGYSPLHF. V usage is TRBV5-4 and J usage is TRBJ1-6; 9 bases match TRBD1. Trimming at V came to 2 bases and at J to 8 bases, leaving 5 bases not matched to a gene. The V gene's germline CDR1 is SGHNT and CDR2 YYREEE (reference sequence). The CDR3 is 15 residues long.

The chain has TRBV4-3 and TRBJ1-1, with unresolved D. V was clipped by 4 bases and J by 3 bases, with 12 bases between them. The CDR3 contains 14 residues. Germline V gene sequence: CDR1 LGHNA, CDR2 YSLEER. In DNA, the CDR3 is TGCGCCAGCAGCCCCGGTATCACGTACACTGAAGCTTTCTTT. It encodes CASSPGITYTEAFF.

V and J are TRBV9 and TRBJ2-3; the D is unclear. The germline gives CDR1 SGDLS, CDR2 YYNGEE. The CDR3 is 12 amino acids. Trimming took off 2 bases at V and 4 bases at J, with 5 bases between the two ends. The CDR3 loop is CASSVYSDTQYF. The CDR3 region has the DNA TGTGCCAGCAGCGTTTACTCAGATACGCAGTATTTT.

The CDR3 nucleotides are TGCGCCAGCAGCCAAGATCCCCCAGGGGGGAGAACTTACGAGCAGTACTTC. Translated: CASSQDPPGGRTYEQYF. V gene TRBV4-3 combines with J gene TRBJ2-7, with D possibly TRBD1 on 7 matching bases. The CDR3 contains 17 residues. CDR1 is LGHNA and CDR2 is YSLEER in the germline V gene. Trimming removed 0 bases from V and 4 bases from J, with 19 bases in between.

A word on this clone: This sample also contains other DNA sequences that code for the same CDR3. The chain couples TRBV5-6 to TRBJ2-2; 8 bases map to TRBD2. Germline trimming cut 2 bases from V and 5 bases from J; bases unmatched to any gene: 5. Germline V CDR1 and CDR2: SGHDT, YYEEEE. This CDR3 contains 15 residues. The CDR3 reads CASSFGGGRTGELFF. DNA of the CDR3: TGTGCCAGCAGCTTTGGCGGGGGGCGTACCGGGGAGCTGTTTTTT.

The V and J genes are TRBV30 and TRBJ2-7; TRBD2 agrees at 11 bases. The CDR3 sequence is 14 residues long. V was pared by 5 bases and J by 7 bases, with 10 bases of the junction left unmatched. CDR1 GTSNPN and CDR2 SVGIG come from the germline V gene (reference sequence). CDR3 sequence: CAWAPGLADSEQYF. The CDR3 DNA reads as TGTGCCTGGGCACCGGGACTAGCGGACTCTGAGCAGTACTTC.

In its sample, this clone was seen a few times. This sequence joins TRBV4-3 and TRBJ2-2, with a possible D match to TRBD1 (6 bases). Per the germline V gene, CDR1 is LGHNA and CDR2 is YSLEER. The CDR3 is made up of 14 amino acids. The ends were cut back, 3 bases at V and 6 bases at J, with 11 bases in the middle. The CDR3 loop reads CASSHTGIPGELFF. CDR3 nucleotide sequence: TGCGCCAGCAGCCATACAGGGATTCCCGGGGAGCTGTTTTTT.

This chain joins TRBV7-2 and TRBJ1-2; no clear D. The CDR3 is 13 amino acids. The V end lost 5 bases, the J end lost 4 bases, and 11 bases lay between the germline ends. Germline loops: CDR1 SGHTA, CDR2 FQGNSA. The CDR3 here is CASSLTRTYGYTF. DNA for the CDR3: TGTGCCAGCAGCCTGACACGAACCTATGGCTACACCTTC.

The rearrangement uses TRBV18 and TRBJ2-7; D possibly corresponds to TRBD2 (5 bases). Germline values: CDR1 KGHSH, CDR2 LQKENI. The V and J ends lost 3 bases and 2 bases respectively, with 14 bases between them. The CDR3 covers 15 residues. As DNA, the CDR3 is TGTGCCAGCTCACCCCCGGTAAGCGGCCCCTACGAGCAGTACTTC. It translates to CASSPPVSGPYEQYF.

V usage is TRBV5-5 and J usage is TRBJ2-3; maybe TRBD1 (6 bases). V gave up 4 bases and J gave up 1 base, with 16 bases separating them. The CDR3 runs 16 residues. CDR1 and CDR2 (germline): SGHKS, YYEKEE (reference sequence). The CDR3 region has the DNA TGTGCCAGCAGCCTAGGGACATTCGGACGCACAGATACGCAGTATTTT. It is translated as CASSLGTFGRTDTQYF.

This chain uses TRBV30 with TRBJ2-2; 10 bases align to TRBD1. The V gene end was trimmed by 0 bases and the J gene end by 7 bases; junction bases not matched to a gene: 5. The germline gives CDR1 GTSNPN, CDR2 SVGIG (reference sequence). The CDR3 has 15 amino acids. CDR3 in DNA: TGTGCCTGGAGTGTACTGGGACAGGGGATCGGGGAGCTGTTTTTT. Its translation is CAWSVLGQGIGELFF.

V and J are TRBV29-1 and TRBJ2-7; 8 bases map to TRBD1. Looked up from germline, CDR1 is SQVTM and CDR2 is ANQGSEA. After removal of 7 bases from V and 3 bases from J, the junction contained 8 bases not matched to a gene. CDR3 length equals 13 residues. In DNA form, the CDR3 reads TGCAGCGCCCAAACCGGGACAGGCTACGAGCAGTACTTC. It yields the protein CSAQTGTGYEQYF.

The CDR3 is CASSRGTVNTEAFF. CDR3 DNA: TGTGCCAGCAGCCGGGGGACGGTGAACACTGAAGCTTTCTTT. The chain combines TRBV7-9 with TRBJ1-1; tentatively, D is TRBD1 (5 bases). Looked up from germline, CDR1 is SEHNR and CDR2 is FQNEAQ (reference sequence). V lost 5 bases to trimming and J lost 0 bases, with 10 bases between them. The CDR3 totals 14 residues. The full variable domain, completed using reference TRBV7-9 and TRBJ1-1, is DTGVSQNPRHKITKRGQNVTFRCDPISEHNRLYWYRQTLGQGPEFLTYFQNEAQLEKSRLLSDRFSAERPKGSFSTLEIQRTEQGDSAMYLCASSRGTVNTEAFFGQGTRLTVV.

CDR3 protein: CAWDAGMNTEAFF. CDR3 in DNA: TGTGCCTGGGATGCGGGGATGAACACTGAAGCTTTCTTT. This chain links TRBV30 with TRBJ1-1; D gene unclear. CDR1 GTSNPN and CDR2 SVGIG come from the germline V gene (reference sequence). Trimming took off 5 bases at V and 0 bases at J, with 10 bases between the two ends. The CDR3 runs to 13 residues.

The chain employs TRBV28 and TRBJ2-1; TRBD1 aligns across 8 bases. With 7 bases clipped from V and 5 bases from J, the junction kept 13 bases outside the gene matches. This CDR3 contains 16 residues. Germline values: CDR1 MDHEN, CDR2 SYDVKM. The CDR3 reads CASTPSPGTGNNEQFF. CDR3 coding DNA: TGTGCCAGCACCCCGAGTCCCGGGACAGGCAACAATGAGCAGTTCTTC.

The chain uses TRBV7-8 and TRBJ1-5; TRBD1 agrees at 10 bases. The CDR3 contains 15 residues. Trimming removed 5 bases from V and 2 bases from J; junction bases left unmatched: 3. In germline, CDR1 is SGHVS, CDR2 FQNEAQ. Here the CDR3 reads CASSIGTGGNQPQHF. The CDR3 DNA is TGTGCCAGCAGCATAGGGACAGGGGGCAATCAGCCCCAGCATTTT.

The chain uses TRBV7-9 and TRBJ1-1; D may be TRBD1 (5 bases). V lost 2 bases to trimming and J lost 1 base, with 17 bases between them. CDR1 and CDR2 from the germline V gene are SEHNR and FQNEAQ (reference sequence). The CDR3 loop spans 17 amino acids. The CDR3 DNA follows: TGTGCCAGCAGCTTAAACCCCCCAGGGTACCAGAACACTGAAGCTTTCTTT. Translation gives CASSLNPPGYQNTEAFF. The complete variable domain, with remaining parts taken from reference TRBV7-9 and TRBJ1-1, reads DTGVSQNPRHKITKRGQNVTFRCDPISEHNRLYWYRQTLGQGPEFLTYFQNEAQLEKSRLLSDRFSAERPKGSFSTLEIQRTEQGDSAMYLCASSLNPPGYQNTEAFFGQGTRLTVV.

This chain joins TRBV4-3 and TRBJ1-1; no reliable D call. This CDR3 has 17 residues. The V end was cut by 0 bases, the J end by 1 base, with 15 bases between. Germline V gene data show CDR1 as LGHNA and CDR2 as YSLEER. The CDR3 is CASSQEKRKSWNTEAFF. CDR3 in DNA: TGCGCCAGCAGCCAAGAGAAACGAAAGAGTTGGAACACTGAAGCTTTCTTT.

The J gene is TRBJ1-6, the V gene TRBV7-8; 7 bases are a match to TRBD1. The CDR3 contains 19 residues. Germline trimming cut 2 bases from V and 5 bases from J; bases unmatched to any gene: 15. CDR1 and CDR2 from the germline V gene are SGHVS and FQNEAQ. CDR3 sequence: CASSLLPRRDRAHNSPLHF. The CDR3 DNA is TGTGCCAGCAGCTTACTCCCCCGACGCGACAGGGCACATAATTCACCCCTCCACTTT.

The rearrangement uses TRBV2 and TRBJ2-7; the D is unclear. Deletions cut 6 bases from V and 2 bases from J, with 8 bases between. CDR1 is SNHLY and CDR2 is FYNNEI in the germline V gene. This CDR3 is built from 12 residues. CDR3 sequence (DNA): TGTGCCAGCAGCAGCGAACCCTACGAGCAGTACTTC. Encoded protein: CASSSEPYEQYF.

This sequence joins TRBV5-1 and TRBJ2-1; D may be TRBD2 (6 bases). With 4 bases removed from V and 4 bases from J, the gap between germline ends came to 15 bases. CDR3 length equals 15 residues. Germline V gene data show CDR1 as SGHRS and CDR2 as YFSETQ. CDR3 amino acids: CASSEGLAAYNEQFF. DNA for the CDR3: TGCGCCAGCAGCGAAGGGTTAGCGGCATACAATGAGCAGTTCTTC.